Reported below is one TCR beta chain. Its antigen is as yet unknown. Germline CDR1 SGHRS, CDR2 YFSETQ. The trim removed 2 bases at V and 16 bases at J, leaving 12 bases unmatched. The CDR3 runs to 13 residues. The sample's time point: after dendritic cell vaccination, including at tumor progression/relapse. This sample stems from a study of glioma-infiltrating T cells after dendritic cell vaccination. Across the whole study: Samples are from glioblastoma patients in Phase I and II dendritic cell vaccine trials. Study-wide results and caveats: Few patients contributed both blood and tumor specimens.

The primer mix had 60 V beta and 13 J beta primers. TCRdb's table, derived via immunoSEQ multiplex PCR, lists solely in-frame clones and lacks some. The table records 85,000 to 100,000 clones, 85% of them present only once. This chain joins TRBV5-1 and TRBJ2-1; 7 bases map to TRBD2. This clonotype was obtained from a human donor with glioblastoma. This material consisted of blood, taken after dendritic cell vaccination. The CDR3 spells CASSFTPGLERFF. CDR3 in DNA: TGCGCCAGCAGCTTCACCCCAGGACTAGAGCGCTTCTTC.